This T cell receptor beta chain was captured in a study of vaccination and CD4 T cells after COVID-19. The Oncomine TCR Beta short-read assay was what sequenced the DNA obtained from cultured CD4+ T cells. TCRdb independently ran MiXCR on the PCR reads; one entry per CDR3 protein. The sample includes about 24,000 distinct CDR3 sequences, around 62% of them seen just once. The CDR3 covers 15 residues. Trimming shortened V by 3 bases and J by 0 bases, and 12 bases separated the two germline ends. Germline values: CDR1 SGDLS, CDR2 YYNGEE. Regarding treatment: roughly nine-day PBMC culture with coronavirus spike peptide pools or control peptides (ViraFEST assay). About this clonotype: Antigen specificity is unknown.

The rearrangement links TRBV9 to TRBJ1-1, with unresolved D. The sample comprised CD4+ T cells from blood, cultured in vitro. This clonotype was obtained from a human donor who had recovered from COVID-19. CDR3: CASSGSGGLNTEAFF. Written as DNA, the CDR3 is TGTGCCAGCAGCGGAAGTGGAGGTCTGAACACTGAAGCTTTCTTT.